The 31 T cell receptor beta chains presented below share a single source sample, sequenced in a study of blood T cell repertoires in COVID-19. Data came from immunoSEQ multiplex PCR; TCRdb stores just in-frame clones and leaves some out. This table holds about 330,000 clones, roughly 90% found once. Sequencing used PBMCs or T cells enriched from blood (not recorded which). These receptors were collected from a woman in her twenties or thirties who had recovered from COVID-19.

The chain joins TRBV28 to TRBJ2-1; 10 nucleotides agree with TRBD2. This CDR3 spans 12 amino acids. The ends lost 2 bases at V and 16 bases at J; junction bases unmatched: 5. Germline V gene data show CDR1 as MDHEN and CDR2 as SYDVKM. The CDR3 here is CASSLGGLAHFF. For the CDR3, the DNA is TGTGCCAGCAGTTTAGGGGGACTAGCGCATTTCTTC.

V and J are TRBV7-8 and TRBJ2-3; 9 positions match TRBD1. CDR3 length: 16 residues. CDR1 and CDR2 (germline): SGHVS, FQNEAQ. V lost 4 bases to trimming and J lost 4 bases; unmatched junction nucleotides: 9. The CDR3: CASSYTGGVVSDTQYF. CDR3 coding DNA: TGTGCCAGCAGCTACACAGGGGGCGTAGTGTCAGATACGCAGTATTTT.

The chain's CDR3 is CASSPRPPTGDTEAFF. The CDR3 nucleotides are TGTGCCAGCTCACCGCGGCCCCCTACAGGGGACACTGAAGCTTTCTTT. V gene TRBV18 combines with J gene TRBJ1-1; 7 positions agree with TRBD1. CDR1 and CDR2 from the germline V gene are KGHSH and LQKENI. Trimming at V came to 3 bases and at J to 3 bases, leaving 10 bases not matched to a gene. This CDR3 region has 16 residues. The full variable domain, in which reference TRBV18 and TRBJ1-1 provide the parts outside the CDR3, is NAGVMQNPRHLVRRRGQEARLRCSPMKGHSHVYWYRQLPEEGLKFMVYLQKENIIDESGMPKERFSAEFPKEGPSILRIQQVVRGDSAAYFCASSPRPPTGDTEAFFGQGTRLTVV.

The chain has TRBV3-1 (or the pseudogene TRBV3-2) and TRBJ1-3, with D hard to call. Germline V gene sequence: CDR1 LGHDT, CDR2 YNNKEL (reference sequence). The V end lost 11 bases, the J end lost 0 bases, and 11 bases lay between the germline ends. This CDR3 contains 13 residues. For the CDR3, the DNA is TGTGCCGAGAAATCTAGCTCTGGAAACACCATATATTTT. It yields the protein CAEKSSSGNTIYF.

V and J are TRBV18 and TRBJ1-1; 9 bases align to TRBD1. Germline CDR1 KGHSH, CDR2 LQKENI. Trimming removed 1 base from V and 1 base from J; junction bases left unmatched: 7. The CDR3 is made up of 17 amino acids. DNA for the CDR3: TGTGCCAGCTCACCACGGACAGGGGCGAGAGGGAACACTGAAGCTTTCTTT. It translates to CASSPRTGARGNTEAFF.

The V gene is TRBV7-6, the J gene TRBJ2-1, with D possibly being TRBD2 (5 bases). Between the trimmed V and J ends, which lost 5 bases and 7 bases, there was a span of 15 bases. Germline V CDR1 and CDR2: SGHVS, FNYEAQ. The CDR3 length is 14 residues. CDR3 sequence (DNA): TGTGCCAGCAGCCTGGACCCTCCGGGGAATGAGCAGTTCTTC. This sequence encodes CASSLDPPGNEQFF. The entire variable domain, with the rest obtained from reference TRBV7-6 and TRBJ2-1, is as follows: GAGVSQSPRYKVTKRGQDVALRCDPISGHVSLYWYRQALGQGPEFLTYFNYEAQQDKSGLPNDRFSAERPEGSISTLTIQRTEQRDSAMYRCASSLDPPGNEQFFGPGTRLTVL.

The chain combines TRBV5-6 with TRBJ2-1; D gene ambiguous. This CDR3 contains 12 residues. In germline, CDR1 is SGHDT, CDR2 YYEEEE. Trimming shortened V by 0 bases and J by 8 bases, and 6 bases separated the two germline ends. In nucleotides, the CDR3 is TGTGCCAGCAGCTTGGCAGGCTATGAGCAGTTCTTC. This encodes CASSLAGYEQFF.

This chain connects TRBV27 to TRBJ2-3; D gene unclear. Trimming shortened V by 6 bases and J by 2 bases, and 9 bases separated the two germline ends. Germline values: CDR1 MNHEY, CDR2 SMNVEV (reference sequence). The CDR3 has 13 amino acids. CDR3 DNA sequence: TGTGCCAGCAGATCACTAAACACAGATACGCAGTATTTT. As protein: CASRSLNTDTQYF.

The gene calls are TRBV19 and TRBJ1-4; 9 nucleotides match TRBD1. Germline V gives CDR1 LNHDA, CDR2 SQIVND (reference sequence). J lost 7 bases, V lost 5 bases, and 5 bases had no gene match. The CDR3 spans 14 residues. CDR3 in DNA: TGTGCCAGTAGTTTGGGACAGGGACGTGAAAAACTGTTTTTT. Its translation is CASSLGQGREKLFF.

This chain uses TRBV19 with TRBJ1-6, with D possibly being TRBD1 (5 bases). The CDR3 is 15 amino acids. V was cut by 3 bases and J by 8 bases, with 14 bases left in between. The V gene's germline CDR1 is LNHDA and CDR2 SQIVND (reference sequence). The CDR3 is CASSIRVPSDSPLHF. In nucleotides, the CDR3 is TGTGCCAGTAGTATCAGGGTCCCCTCGGATTCACCCCTCCACTTT.

The chain couples TRBV10-3 to TRBJ1-2; 10 nucleotides align to TRBD1. This CDR3 is built from 14 residues. Germline V gives CDR1 ENHRY, CDR2 SYGVKD. The ends lost 6 bases at V and 7 bases at J; junction bases unmatched: 8. The DNA of the CDR3 is TGTGCCATCAGGAGACAGGGGGCGCATTTTGGCTACACCTTC. Translated, it gives CAIRRQGAHFGYTF.

The V gene is TRBV29-1, the J gene TRBJ2-3; 8 bases map to TRBD1. Germline V gives CDR1 SQVTM, CDR2 ANQGSEA. CDR3 length equals 14 residues. After removal of 6 bases from V and 4 bases from J, the junction contained 9 bases not matched to a gene. The CDR3: CSVTTGGGSDTQYF. The CDR3 region has the DNA TGCAGCGTCACAACAGGGGGTGGGTCAGATACGCAGTATTTT.

CDR3 DNA sequence: TGTGCCTGGATCCCGACGGGGGGAGGTCATTATGGCTACACCTTC. This sequence encodes CAWIPTGGGHYGYTF. This chain links TRBV30 with TRBJ1-2; possible D gene TRBD1, 5 bases. Germline V CDR1 and CDR2: GTSNPN, SVGIG (reference sequence). This CDR3 is built from 15 residues. Trimming removed 4 bases from V and 5 bases from J, with 20 bases in between.

This rearrangement joins TRBV7-2 to TRBJ2-3; D is possibly TRBD2 (6 bases). V was clipped by 1 base and J by 3 bases, with 14 bases between them. Germline V CDR1 and CDR2: SGHTA, FQGNSA. The CDR3 covers 16 residues. The CDR3 region is CASSLGPAGSTDTQYF. The CDR3 region has the DNA TGTGCCAGCAGCTTAGGGCCCGCGGGATCTACAGATACGCAGTATTTT. Full variable domain (missing parts from reference TRBV7-2 and TRBJ2-3): GAGVSQSPSNKVTEKGKDVELRCDPISGHTALYWYRQSLGQGLEFLIYFQGNSAPDKSGLPSDRFSAERTGGSVSTLTIQRTQQEDSAVYLCASSLGPAGSTDTQYFGPGTRLTVL.

This chain joins TRBV6-5 and TRBJ2-2, with D perhaps TRBD1 (5 bases). V dropped 3 bases and J dropped 0 bases, with 11 bases sitting between them. Germline CDR1 reads MNHEY; CDR2 reads SVGAGI. The CDR3 spans 16 residues. Here the CDR3 reads CASSYSGQTNTGELFF. CDR3 bases: TGTGCCAGCAGTTATAGTGGACAAACGAACACCGGGGAGCTGTTTTTT.

The V call is TRBV7-8, the J call TRBJ2-7; 8 bases are shared with TRBD1. CDR3 size: 12 residues. Trimming took 5 bases from V and 6 from J; bases not matched to a gene: 3. Germline CDR1 SGHVS, CDR2 FQNEAQ. The CDR3 loop is CASSTDRVEQYF. For the CDR3, the DNA is TGTGCCAGCAGCACGGACAGGGTCGAGCAGTACTTC.

V gene TRBV7-9 combines with J gene TRBJ1-2; possibly TRBD1 for D (6 bases). The germline gives CDR1 SEHNR, CDR2 FQNEAQ (reference sequence). The CDR3 length is 14 residues. Deletions cut 4 bases from V and 8 bases from J, with 17 bases between. This chain's CDR3 is CASSSWGHHQGYTF. CDR3 in DNA: TGTGCCAGCAGCTCCTGGGGGCATCATCAAGGCTACACCTTC.

J is TRBJ1-1 and V is TRBV19; D unresolved. There are 13 residues in the CDR3. V was pared by 1 base and J by 5 bases, with 8 bases between. Germline loops: CDR1 LNHDA, CDR2 SQIVND (reference sequence). The DNA of the CDR3 is TGTGCCAGTAGTATAGGCGTTGTTACTGAAGCTTTCTTT. Translation gives CASSIGVVTEAFF.

The chain is built from TRBV27 and TRBJ1-5; D uncertain. The CDR3 has 15 residues. Germline V gene lookup returns CDR1 MNHEY and CDR2 SMNVEV (reference sequence). Trimming cost V 2 bases and J 0 bases, with 8 bases left between them. The CDR3 DNA sequence: TGTGCCAGCAGTTTAGGGCCTTATAGCAATCAGCCCCAGCATTTT. Protein product: CASSLGPYSNQPQHF.

This clone has only one observation. This rearrangement joins TRBV2 to TRBJ1-1, with D unclear. The CDR3 sequence is 14 residues long. V was pared by 4 bases and J by 4 bases, with 13 bases between. Per germline, CDR1 SNHLY and CDR2 FYNNEI. The CDR3 region is CASSAQTEGTEAFF. Written as DNA, the CDR3 is TGTGCCAGCAGTGCACAGACCGAAGGCACTGAAGCTTTCTTT. Together with reference TRBV2 and TRBJ1-1, the CDR3 gives the full variable domain: EPEVTQTPSHQVTQMGQEVILRCVPISNHLYFYWYRQILGQKVEFLVSFYNNEISEKSEIFDDQFSVERPDGSNFTLKIRSTKLEDSAMYFCASSAQTEGTEAFFGQGTRLTVV.

The V call is TRBV5-1, the J call TRBJ2-1; TRBD2 matches at 8 bases. V was clipped by 0 bases and J by 1 base; unmatched bases: 3. The germline V gene has CDR1 SGHRS and CDR2 YFSETQ. This CDR3 has 16 residues. The CDR3 region is CASSLATSGSYNEQFF. The DNA of the CDR3 is TGCGCCAGCAGCTTGGCCACTAGCGGATCCTACAATGAGCAGTTCTTC. Full variable domain (rest looked up from reference TRBV5-1 and TRBJ2-1): KAGVTQTPRYLIKTRGQQVTLSCSPISGHRSVSWYQQTPGQGLQFLFEYFSETQRNKGNFPGRFSGRQFSNSRSEMNVSTLELGDSALYLCASSLATSGSYNEQFFGPGTRLTVL.

The chain links TRBV27 to TRBJ2-2; tentatively, D is TRBD1 (5 bases). CDR3 length: 17 amino acids. V was cut by 2 bases and J by 1 base, with 14 bases left in between. Germline V gene data show CDR1 as MNHEY and CDR2 as SMNVEV (reference sequence). The CDR3 bases are TGTGCCAGCAGTTTAGAGAGACAGCCGAGGAACACCGGGGAGCTGTTTTTT. Amino acid sequence: CASSLERQPRNTGELFF.

The rearrangement joins TRBV7-2 to TRBJ1-5; 8 bases line up with TRBD1. CDR3 length equals 14 residues. J lost 1 base, V lost 7 bases, and 3 bases had no gene match. From germline, CDR1 is SGHTA and CDR2 FQGNSA. In DNA form, the CDR3 reads TGTGCCAGCACCCAGGGGGCGAGCAATCAGCCCCAGCATTTT. This codes for CASTQGASNQPQHF.

The J gene is TRBJ1-1, the V gene TRBV29-1; TRBD1 matches 11 bases. Germline V lookup: CDR1 SQVTM, CDR2 ANQGSEA. V lost 4 bases, J lost 6 bases, and 7 bases stayed unmatched. The CDR3 has 14 residues. CDR3 loop: CSVGGQGVKSEAFF. The CDR3 DNA is TGCAGCGTTGGGGGACAGGGGGTTAAGTCTGAAGCTTTCTTT.

The chain employs TRBV6-7 and TRBJ2-7, with D uncertain. TRBV6-7 is an open reading frame whose function is uncertain. V lost 0 bases to trimming and J lost 0 bases, with 9 bases between them. The CDR3 spans 15 residues. The CDR3 region is CASSYSKHASYEQYF. In DNA form, the CDR3 reads TGTGCCAGCAGTTACTCAAAACACGCCTCCTACGAGCAGTACTTC.

V usage is TRBV7-8 and J usage is TRBJ2-7; D not resolved. Trimming stripped 3 bases from V and 0 bases from J, with 12 bases between. Per the germline V gene, CDR1 is SGHVS and CDR2 is FQNEAQ. CDR3 size: 15 residues. The CDR3 region has the DNA TGTGCCAGCAGCTTCCTCAGGCAGAGCTCCTACGAGCAGTACTTC. Translated: CASSFLRQSSYEQYF.

The chain links TRBV28 to TRBJ1-3; 7 bases match TRBD1. This CDR3 has 15 residues. J lost 4 bases, V lost 2 bases, and 5 bases had no gene match. From germline, CDR1 is MDHEN and CDR2 SYDVKM. The CDR3 protein is CASSLEGAAGNTIYF. The CDR3 DNA follows: TGTGCCAGCAGTTTAGAGGGGGCCGCCGGAAACACCATATATTTT.

The chain uses TRBV5-5 and TRBJ1-1; TRBD1 is a possible D gene (6 bases). The ends were cut back, 3 bases at V and 6 bases at J, with 12 bases in the middle. Looked up from germline, CDR1 is SGHKS and CDR2 is YYEKEE (reference sequence). The CDR3 is 13 amino acids. CDR3 loop: CASSWGRSAEAFF. The CDR3 DNA sequence: TGTGCCAGCAGCTGGGGGCGCAGTGCTGAAGCTTTCTTT. The full variable domain, rest sourced from reference TRBV5-5 and TRBJ1-1, is DAGVTQSPTHLIKTRGQQVTLRCSPISGHKSVSWYQQVLGQGPQFIFQYYEKEERGRGNFPDRFSARQFPNYSSELNVNALLLGDSALYLCASSWGRSAEAFFGQGTRLTVV.

V is TRBV18 and J is TRBJ2-2; D remains ambiguous. Germline values: CDR1 KGHSH, CDR2 LQKENI. The CDR3 spans 12 residues. V was cut by 0 bases and J by 8 bases, with 4 bases left in between. The CDR3 nucleotides read TGTGCCAGCTCACCACCGGCTGGGGAGCTGTTTTTT. Translating gives CASSPPAGELFF.

The chain is built from TRBV6-1 and TRBJ1-5, with D possibly being TRBD1 (5 bases). The CDR3 covers 13 residues. V lost 3 bases to trimming and J lost 9 bases, with 12 bases between them. Germline assignment: CDR1 MNHNS and CDR2 SASEGT. The CDR3 here is CASSDGTLGPQHF. CDR3 nucleotide sequence: TGTGCCAGCAGTGACGGGACTCTTGGGCCCCAGCATTTT.

The CDR3 DNA is TGCGCCAGCGGTGAGGGGGGGATTAACTATGGCTACACCTTC. Translation: CASGEGGINYGYTF. This rearrangement joins TRBV5-1 to TRBJ1-2; D is perhaps TRBD1 (6 bases). V gave up 7 bases and J gave up 1 base, with 14 bases separating them. This CDR3 region has 14 residues. The germline CDR1 and CDR2 sequences are SGHRS and YFSETQ.